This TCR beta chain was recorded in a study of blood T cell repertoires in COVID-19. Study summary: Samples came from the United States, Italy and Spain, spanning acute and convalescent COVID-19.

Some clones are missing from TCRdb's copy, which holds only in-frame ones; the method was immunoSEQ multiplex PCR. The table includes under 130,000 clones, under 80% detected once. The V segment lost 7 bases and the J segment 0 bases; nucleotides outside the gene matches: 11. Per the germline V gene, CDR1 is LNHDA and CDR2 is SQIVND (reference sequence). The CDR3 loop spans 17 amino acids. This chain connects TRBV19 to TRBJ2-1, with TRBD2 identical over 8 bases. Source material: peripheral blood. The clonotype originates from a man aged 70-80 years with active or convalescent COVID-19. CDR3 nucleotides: TGTGCCAGTATCGCACGGGGGGGCTCCAGCTCCTACAATGAGCAGTTCTTC. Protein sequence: CASIARGGSSSYNEQFF. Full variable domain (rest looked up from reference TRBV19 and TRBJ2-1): DGGITQSPKYLFRKEGQNVTLSCEQNLNHDAMYWYRQDPGQGLRLIYYSQIVNDFQKGDIAEGYSVSREKKESFPLTVTSAQKNPTAFYLCASIARGGSSSYNEQFFGPGTRLTVL.